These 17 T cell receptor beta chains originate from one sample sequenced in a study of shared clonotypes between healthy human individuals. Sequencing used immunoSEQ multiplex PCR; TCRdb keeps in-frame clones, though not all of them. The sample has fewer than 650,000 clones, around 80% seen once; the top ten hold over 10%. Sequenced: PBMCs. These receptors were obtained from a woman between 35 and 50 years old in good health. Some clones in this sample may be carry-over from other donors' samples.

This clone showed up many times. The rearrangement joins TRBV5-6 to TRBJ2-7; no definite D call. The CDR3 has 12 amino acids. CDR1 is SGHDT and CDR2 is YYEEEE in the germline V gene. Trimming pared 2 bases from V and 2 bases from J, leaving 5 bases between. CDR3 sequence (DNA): TGTGCCAGCAGCTTCGGAGCCTACGAGCAGTACTTC. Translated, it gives CASSFGAYEQYF.

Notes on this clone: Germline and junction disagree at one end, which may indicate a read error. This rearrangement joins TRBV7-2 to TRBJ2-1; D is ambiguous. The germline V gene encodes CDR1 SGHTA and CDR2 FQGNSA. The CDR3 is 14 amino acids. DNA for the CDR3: TGTGCCAGCAGTTTAGGGTTGGGCTACAATGAGCAGTTCTTC. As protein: CASSLGLGYNEQFF. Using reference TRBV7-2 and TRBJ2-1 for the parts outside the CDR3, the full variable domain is GAGVSQSPSNKVTEKGKDVELRCDPISGHTALYWYRQSLGQGLEFLIYFQGNSAPDKSGLPSDRFSAERTGGSVSTLTIQRTQQEDSAVYLCASSLGLGYNEQFFGPGTRLTVL.

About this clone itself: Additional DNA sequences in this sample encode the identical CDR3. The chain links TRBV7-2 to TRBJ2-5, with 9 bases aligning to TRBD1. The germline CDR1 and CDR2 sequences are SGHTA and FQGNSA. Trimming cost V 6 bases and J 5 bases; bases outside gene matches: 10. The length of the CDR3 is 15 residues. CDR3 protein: CASSRPGQGWETQYF. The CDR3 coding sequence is TGTGCCAGCAGTCGTCCGGGACAGGGTTGGGAGACCCAGTACTTC.

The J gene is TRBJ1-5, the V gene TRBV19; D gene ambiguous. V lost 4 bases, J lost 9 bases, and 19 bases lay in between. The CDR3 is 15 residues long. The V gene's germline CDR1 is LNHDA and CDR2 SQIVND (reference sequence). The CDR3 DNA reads TGTGCCAGTAGTACACCCCCGTTGGTACGCAGGCCCCAGCATTTT. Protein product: CASSTPPLVRRPQHF.

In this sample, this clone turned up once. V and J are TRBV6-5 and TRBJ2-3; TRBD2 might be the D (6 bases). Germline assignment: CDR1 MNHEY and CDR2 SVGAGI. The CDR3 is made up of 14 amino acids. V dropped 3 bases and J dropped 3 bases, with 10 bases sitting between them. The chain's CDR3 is CASSYRGETDTQYF. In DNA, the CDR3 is TGTGCCAGCAGTTATCGCGGGGAAACAGATACGCAGTATTTT.

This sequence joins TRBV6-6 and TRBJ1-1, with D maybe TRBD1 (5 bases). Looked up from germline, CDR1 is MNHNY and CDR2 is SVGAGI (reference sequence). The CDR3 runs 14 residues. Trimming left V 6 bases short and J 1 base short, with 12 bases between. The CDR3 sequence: CASRGGATNTEAFF. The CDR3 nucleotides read TGTGCCAGCAGGGGTGGGGCGACGAACACTGAAGCTTTCTTT.

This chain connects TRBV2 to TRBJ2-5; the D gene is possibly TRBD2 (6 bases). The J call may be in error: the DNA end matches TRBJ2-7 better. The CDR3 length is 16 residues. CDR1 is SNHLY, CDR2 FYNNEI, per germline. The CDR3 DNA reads TGTGCCAGCAGGCTCGATGGAGGGATATCTTCCAACGAGCAGTACTTC. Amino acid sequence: CASRLDGGISSNEQYF.

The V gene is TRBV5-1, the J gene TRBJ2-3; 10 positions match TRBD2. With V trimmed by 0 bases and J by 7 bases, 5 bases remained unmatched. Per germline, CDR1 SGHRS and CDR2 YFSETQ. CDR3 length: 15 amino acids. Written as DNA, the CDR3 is TGCGCCAGCAGCTTGGCAGCGGGAGGGCCGCATACGCAGTATTTT. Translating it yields CASSLAAGGPHTQYF.

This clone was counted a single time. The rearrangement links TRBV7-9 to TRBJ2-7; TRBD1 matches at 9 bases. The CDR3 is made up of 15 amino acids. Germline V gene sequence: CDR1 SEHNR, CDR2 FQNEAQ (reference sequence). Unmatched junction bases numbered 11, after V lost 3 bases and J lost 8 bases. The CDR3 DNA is TGTGCCAGCAGCTTTATGGGACAGGGTGCGCCCCAGCAGTACTTC. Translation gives CASSFMGQGAPQQYF. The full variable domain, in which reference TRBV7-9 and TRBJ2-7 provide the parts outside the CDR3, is DTGVSQNPRHKITKRGQNVTFRCDPISEHNRLYWYRQTLGQGPEFLTYFQNEAQLEKSRLLSDRFSAERPKGSFSTLEIQRTEQGDSAMYLCASSFMGQGAPQQYFGPGTRLTVT.

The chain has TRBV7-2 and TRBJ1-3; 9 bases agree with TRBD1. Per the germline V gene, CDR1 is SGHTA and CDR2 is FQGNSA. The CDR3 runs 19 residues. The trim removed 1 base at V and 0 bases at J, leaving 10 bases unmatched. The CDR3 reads CASSLVAPGTGNSGNTIYF. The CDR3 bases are TGTGCCAGCAGCTTAGTAGCGCCGGGGACAGGGAACTCTGGAAACACCATATATTTT.

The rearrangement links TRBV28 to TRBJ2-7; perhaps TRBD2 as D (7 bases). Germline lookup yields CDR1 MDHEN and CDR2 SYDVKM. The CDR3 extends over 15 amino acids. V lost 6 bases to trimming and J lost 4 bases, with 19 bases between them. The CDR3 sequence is CASRGGGAKEYEQYF. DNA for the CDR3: TGTGCCAGCAGGGGAGGGGGGGCCAAAGAATACGAGCAGTACTTC.

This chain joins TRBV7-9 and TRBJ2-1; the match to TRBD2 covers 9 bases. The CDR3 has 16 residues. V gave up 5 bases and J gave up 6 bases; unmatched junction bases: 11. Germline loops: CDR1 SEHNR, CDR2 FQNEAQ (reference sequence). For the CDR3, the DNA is TGTGCCAGCAGCACGGGTAGGGTAGCGGGAGTCAATGAGCAGTTCTTC. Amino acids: CASSTGRVAGVNEQFF.

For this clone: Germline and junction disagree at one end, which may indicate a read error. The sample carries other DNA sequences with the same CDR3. CDR3 nucleotide sequence: TGTGCCAGCAGCTGGGAGTTTAGCGGCCAAGAGACTCAGTACTTC. Translated: CASSWEFSGQETQYF. This chain joins TRBV5-4 and TRBJ2-5, with D tentatively TRBD2 (6 bases). This CDR3 spans 15 amino acids. CDR1 is SGHNT and CDR2 is YYREEE in the germline V gene (reference sequence).

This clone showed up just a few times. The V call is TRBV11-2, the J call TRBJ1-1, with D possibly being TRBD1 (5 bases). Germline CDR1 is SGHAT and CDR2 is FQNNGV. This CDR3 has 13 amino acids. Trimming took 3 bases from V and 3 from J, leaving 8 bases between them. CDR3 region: CASSFAGDTEAFF. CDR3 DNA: TGTGCCAGCAGCTTCGCGGGGGACACTGAAGCTTTCTTT.

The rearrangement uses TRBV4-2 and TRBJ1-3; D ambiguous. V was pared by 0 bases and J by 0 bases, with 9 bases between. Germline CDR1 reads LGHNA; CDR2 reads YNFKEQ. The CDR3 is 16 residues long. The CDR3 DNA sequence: TGTGCCAGCAGCCAAGAGTACGGCGACTCTGGAAACACCATATATTTT. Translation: CASSQEYGDSGNTIYF.

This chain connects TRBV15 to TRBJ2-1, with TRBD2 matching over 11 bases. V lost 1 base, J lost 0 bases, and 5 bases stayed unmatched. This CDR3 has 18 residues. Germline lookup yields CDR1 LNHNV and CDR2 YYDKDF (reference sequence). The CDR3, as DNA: TGTGCCACCAGCAGAGTGCTTAGCGGGAGGGCCTCCTACAATGAGCAGTTCTTC. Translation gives CATSRVLSGRASYNEQFF.

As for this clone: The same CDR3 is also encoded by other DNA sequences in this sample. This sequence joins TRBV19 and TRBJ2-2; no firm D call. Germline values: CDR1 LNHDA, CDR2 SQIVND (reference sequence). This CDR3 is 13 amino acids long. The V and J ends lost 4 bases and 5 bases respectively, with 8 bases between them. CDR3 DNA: TGTGCCAGTAGTAGCCAAGGGACCGGGGAGCTGTTTTTT. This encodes CASSSQGTGELFF.